This T cell receptor beta chain was identified in a study of T cells in Graves' hyperthyroidism and ophthalmopathy. Study in general: Specimen type is peripheral blood, collected at initial diagnosis prior to any treatment.

Germline loops: CDR1 LNHDA, CDR2 SQIVND (reference sequence). This CDR3 has 16 residues. The trim removed 4 bases at V and 5 bases at J, leaving 9 bases unmatched. Amplification yielded TCR beta CDR3 regions, with RNA transcripts as the source. A set of HTBI primers served as the primers for a first-round RT-PCR of the TCR CDR3. TCRdb independently ran MiXCR on the multiplex PCR reads; one entry per CDR3 protein. This table holds hundreds of thousands of distinct CDR3 sequences, around a quarter found once. The chain is built from TRBV19 and TRBJ2-5; 11 bases are a match to TRBD2. This receptor was identified in a man in his forties or fifties with Graves' hyperthyroidism that later progressed to Graves' ophthalmopathy. Specimen: blood. The CDR3 DNA is TGTGCCAGTAGTAGAATTAGCGGGAGGGCCCGGGAGACCCAGTACTTC. Protein product: CASSRISGRARETQYF. Complete variable domain (other parts from reference TRBV19 and TRBJ2-5): DGGITQSPKYLFRKEGQNVTLSCEQNLNHDAMYWYRQDPGQGLRLIYYSQIVNDFQKGDIAEGYSVSREKKESFPLTVTSAQKNPTAFYLCASSRISGRARETQYFGPGTRLLVL.